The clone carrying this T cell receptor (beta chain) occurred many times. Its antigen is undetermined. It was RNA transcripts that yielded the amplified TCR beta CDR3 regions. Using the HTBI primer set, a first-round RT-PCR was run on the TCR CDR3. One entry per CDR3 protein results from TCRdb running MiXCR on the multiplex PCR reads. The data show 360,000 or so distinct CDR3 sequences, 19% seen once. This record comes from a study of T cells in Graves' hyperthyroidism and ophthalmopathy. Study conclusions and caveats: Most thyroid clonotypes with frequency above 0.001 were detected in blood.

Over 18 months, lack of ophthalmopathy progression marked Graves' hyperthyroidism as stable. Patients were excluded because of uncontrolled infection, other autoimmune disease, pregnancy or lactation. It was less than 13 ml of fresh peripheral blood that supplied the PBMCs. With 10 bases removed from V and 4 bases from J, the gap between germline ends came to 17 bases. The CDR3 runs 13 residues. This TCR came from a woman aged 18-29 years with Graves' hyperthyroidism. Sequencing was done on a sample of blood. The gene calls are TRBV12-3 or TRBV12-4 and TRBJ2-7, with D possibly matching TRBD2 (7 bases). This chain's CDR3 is CATGERDTYEQYF. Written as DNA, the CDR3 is TGTGCCACCGGTGAGCGGGACACTTACGAGCAGTACTTC.